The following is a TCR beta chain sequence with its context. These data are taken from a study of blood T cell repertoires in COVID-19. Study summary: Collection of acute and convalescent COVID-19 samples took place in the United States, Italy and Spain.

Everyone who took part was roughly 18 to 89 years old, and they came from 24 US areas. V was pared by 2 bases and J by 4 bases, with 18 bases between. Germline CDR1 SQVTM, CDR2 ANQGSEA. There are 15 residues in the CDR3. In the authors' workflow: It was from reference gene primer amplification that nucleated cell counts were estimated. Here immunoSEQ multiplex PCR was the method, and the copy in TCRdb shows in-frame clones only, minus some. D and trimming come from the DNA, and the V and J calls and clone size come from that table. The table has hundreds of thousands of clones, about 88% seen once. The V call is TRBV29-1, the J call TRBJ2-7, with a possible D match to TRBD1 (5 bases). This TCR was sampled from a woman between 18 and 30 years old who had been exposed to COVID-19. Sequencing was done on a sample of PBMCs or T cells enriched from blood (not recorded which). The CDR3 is CSVEILGSGRYEQYF. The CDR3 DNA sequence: TGCAGCGTTGAAATTTTAGGTTCAGGGCGTTACGAGCAGTACTTC.